A single sample gave rise to the 27 T cell receptor beta chains below, sequenced in a study of T cells in Graves' hyperthyroidism and ophthalmopathy. What was amplified from RNA transcripts were TCR beta CDR3 regions. RT-PCR in the first round (using the HTBI primer set) targeted the TCR CDR3. TCRdb ran MiXCR on the multiplex PCR reads and lists one entry per CDR3 protein. The table includes 550,000 to 650,000 distinct CDR3 sequences, 14% detected once. Sequenced sample: blood. Every receptor here comes from a woman aged 40 to 50 with Graves' hyperthyroidism.

This clonotype was found many times. The V call is TRBV12-3 or TRBV12-4, the J call TRBJ2-1; 10 positions agree with TRBD2. The J segment lost 7 bases and the V segment lost 3 bases, leaving 6 bases of the junction unmatched. This CDR3 has 15 residues. CDR3 sequence reads: CASSLDLAGVNEQFF. In DNA, the CDR3 is TGTGCCAGCAGTTTGGATCTAGCGGGAGTGAATGAGCAGTTCTTC.

The genes are TRBV4-1 and TRBJ2-7; D perhaps matches TRBD2 (7 bases). Trimming cost V 1 base and J 3 bases, with 16 bases left between them. In germline, CDR1 is MGHRA, CDR2 YSYEKL. The CDR3 covers 16 residues. This CDR3 is CASSQGSRGGFYEQYF. The CDR3 DNA follows: TGCGCCAGCAGCCAAGGATCGCGCGGGGGCTTCTACGAGCAGTACTTC.

The chain is built from TRBV11-2 and TRBJ2-1; 11 nucleotides line up with TRBD2. The CDR3 runs to 15 residues. CDR1 is SGHAT and CDR2 is FQNNGV in the germline V gene. V was clipped by 5 bases and J by 5 bases; unmatched bases: 5. CDR3 protein: CASSLSGRVNNEQFF. As DNA, the CDR3 is TGTGCCAGCAGCCTTAGCGGGAGGGTGAACAATGAGCAGTTCTTC. Full variable domain (rest looked up from reference TRBV11-2 and TRBJ2-1): EAGVAQSPRYKIIEKRQSVAFWCNPISGHATLYWYQQILGQGPKLLIQFQNNGVVDDSQLPKDRFSAERLKGVDSTLKIQPAKLEDSAVYLCASSLSGRVNNEQFFGPGTRLTVL.

This clonotype was counted between two and nine times. The V and J genes are TRBV20-1 and TRBJ1-5, with D unresolved. Germline assignment: CDR1 DFQATT and CDR2 SNEGSKA (reference sequence). This CDR3 has 17 residues. V dropped 2 bases and J dropped 1 base, with 18 bases sitting between them. CDR3: CSARIPRSHPSNQPQHF. The CDR3 nucleotides are TGCAGTGCTAGAATACCCAGGAGCCACCCGAGCAATCAGCCCCAGCATTTT.

There are many counts of this clonotype. The chain joins TRBV7-2 to TRBJ2-7, with a weak D call TRBD1 (5 bases). In germline, CDR1 is SGHTA, CDR2 FQGNSA. CDR3 length equals 14 residues. V was cut by 5 bases and J by 4 bases, with 15 bases left in between. Here the CDR3 reads CASSQFQGSYEQYF. In DNA, the CDR3 is TGTGCCAGCAGCCAGTTTCAGGGCTCGTACGAGCAGTACTTC.

This clonotype was detected only a few times. The rearrangement links TRBV2 to TRBJ2-1, with D unclear. Trimming removed 3 bases from V and 1 base from J, with 10 bases in between. The CDR3 runs 15 residues. Germline-derived CDR1 and CDR2 are SNHLY and FYNNEI. CDR3 DNA sequence: TGTGCCAGCAGTGAGGGTTACCTTTCCTACAATGAGCAGTTCTTC. Its translation: CASSEGYLSYNEQFF. The variable domain in full, completed from reference TRBV2 and TRBJ2-1, reads EPEVTQTPSHQVTQMGQEVILRCVPISNHLYFYWYRQILGQKVEFLVSFYNNEISEKSEIFDDQFSVERPDGSNFTLKIRSTKLEDSAMYFCASSEGYLSYNEQFFGPGTRLTVL.

V and J are TRBV3-1 and TRBJ1-5; D is ambiguous. V gave up 2 bases and J gave up 7 bases, with 6 bases separating them. CDR3 length: 12 amino acids. Germline assignment: CDR1 LGHDT and CDR2 YNNKEL (reference sequence). The CDR3 protein is CASSQSSQPQHF. The DNA for the CDR3 is TGTGCCAGCAGCCAAAGCAGCCAGCCCCAGCATTTT.

Many counts were recorded for this clonotype. The genes are TRBV12-3 or TRBV12-4 and TRBJ1-1; 7 bases agree with TRBD1. V was clipped by 5 bases and J by 5 bases; unmatched bases: 8. The CDR3 consists of 14 residues. The CDR3 nucleotides are TGTGCCAGCAGTCGACAGGGCCTCGGGACTGAAGCTTTCTTT. Protein product: CASSRQGLGTEAFF.

This clonotype has a count of ten or more. The rearrangement links TRBV6-1 to TRBJ1-2, with D perhaps TRBD1 (5 bases). The V end was cut by 7 bases, the J end by 1 base, with 7 bases between. The CDR3 totals 12 residues. Germline V gene sequence: CDR1 MNHNS, CDR2 SASEGT. Here the CDR3 DNA reads TGTGCCAGCACCGACAGTAACTATGGCTACACCTTC. It is translated as CASTDSNYGYTF.

As to this clonotype: This may arise from a read error, as a much more abundant clone is one base away. This chain connects TRBV5-1 to TRBJ2-1; the D is unclear. The germline gives CDR1 SGHRS, CDR2 YFSETQ. The V end lost 0 bases, the J end lost 5 bases, and 6 bases lay between the germline ends. The CDR3 spans 13 residues. CDR3 sequence reads: CASSLAVDNEQFF. In DNA, the CDR3 is TGCGCCAGCAGCTTGGCGGTCGACAATGAGCAGTTCTTC.

Many counts were recorded for this clonotype. The rearrangement joins TRBV5-1 to TRBJ1-1; possibly TRBD1 for D (6 bases). The CDR3 runs to 13 residues. Trimming shortened V by 4 bases and J by 4 bases, and 11 bases separated the two germline ends. Germline CDR1 reads SGHRS; CDR2 reads YFSETQ. The DNA for the CDR3 is TGCGCCAGCAGCCACAGGGAGGGCACTGAAGCTTTCTTT. Translating it yields CASSHREGTEAFF.

This clonotype was observed a few times. J is TRBJ2-7 and V is TRBV12-3 or TRBV12-4; 9 bases are shared with TRBD2. The CDR3 has 15 residues. Losses at the gene ends were 6 bases for V and 7 bases for J; bases not matched to a gene: 13. The CDR3 bases are TGTGCCAGCAGCCCGTTGGATAGCGGGAGTTTTGAGCAGTACTTC. Translating it yields CASSPLDSGSFEQYF.

This clonotype was detected a few times. V is TRBV12-5 and J is TRBJ1-1; TRBD1 might be the D (6 bases). The V gene lost 6 bases and the J gene lost 4 bases, with 12 bases spanning the gap. The CDR3 totals 13 residues. Looked up from germline, CDR1 is LGHNT and CDR2 is FRNRAP. The CDR3 nucleotides read TGTGCTAGTGGCCAACAGGGTTTCACTGAAGCTTTCTTT. Its translation: CASGQQGFTEAFF.

This clonotype has at least ten counts. The V and J genes are TRBV28 and TRBJ1-5, with D tentatively TRBD1 (6 bases). CDR3 length: 16 amino acids. Trimming left V 3 bases short and J 2 bases short, with 14 bases between. Germline assignment: CDR1 MDHEN and CDR2 SYDVKM. The CDR3 DNA sequence: TGTGCCAGCAGTTTCGGGGTCAGGGGTGGCAATCAGCCCCAGCATTTT. It is translated as CASSFGVRGGNQPQHF. Together with reference TRBV28 and TRBJ1-5, the CDR3 gives the full variable domain: DVKVTQSSRYLVKRTGEKVFLECVQDMDHENMFWYRQDPGLGLRLIYFSYDVKMKEKGDIPEGYSVSREKKERFSLILESASTNQTSMYLCASSFGVRGGNQPQHFGDGTRLSIL.

The chain joins TRBV9 to TRBJ2-7, with D perhaps given as TRBD1 or TRBD2 (5 bases each). This CDR3 comprises 14 residues. V lost 5 bases and J 7 bases, leaving 19 bases between the germline ends. Germline assignment: CDR1 SGDLS and CDR2 YYNGEE. The CDR3 region has the DNA TGTGCCAGCAGTTGGGACGACCGCCTGGGAGAGCAGTACTTC. It is translated as CASSWDDRLGEQYF.

The chain uses TRBV14 and TRBJ2-3, with 10 bases aligning to TRBD1. Germline V gene data show CDR1 as SGHDN and CDR2 as FVKESK. Germline trimming cut 4 bases from V and 2 bases from J; bases unmatched to any gene: 6. The CDR3 is 16 amino acids. CDR3 nucleotides: TGTGCCAGCAGCCTCCGAGGACAGGGGGTCACAGATACGCAGTATTTT. Amino acids: CASSLRGQGVTDTQYF. Filled out from reference TRBV14 and TRBJ2-3, the complete variable domain reads EAGVTQFPSHSVIEKGQTVTLRCDPISGHDNLYWYRRVMGKEIKFLLHFVKESKQDESGMPNNRFLAERTGGTYSTLKVQPAELEDSGVYFCASSLRGQGVTDTQYFGPGTRLTVL.

The table lists this clonotype with many counts. This rearrangement joins TRBV2 to TRBJ1-1; tentative D call: TRBD1 (6 bases). From germline, CDR1 is SNHLY and CDR2 FYNNEI. The germline V and J ends were trimmed by 7 bases and 6 bases, with 15 bases remaining between them. CDR3 length: 13 residues. This CDR3 reads CASIPEQGAEAFF. In DNA, the CDR3 is TGTGCCAGCATACCAGAACAGGGCGCTGAAGCTTTCTTT.

The gene calls are TRBV6-1 and TRBJ2-1, with 12 bases that match TRBD2. CDR1 and CDR2 (germline): MNHNS, SASEGT. The CDR3 runs to 16 residues. V gave up 11 bases and J gave up 7 bases; unmatched junction bases: 15. The CDR3 here is CAGPTSGSPRGNEQFF. The CDR3 bases are TGTGCCGGACCGACTAGCGGGAGCCCTAGGGGGAATGAGCAGTTCTTC.

The rearrangement joins TRBV4-1 to TRBJ2-1; 11 bases match TRBD2. V trimming: 1 base; J trimming: 6 bases; junction bases outside the gene matches: 11. Germline V gene data show CDR1 as MGHRA and CDR2 as YSYEKL. The CDR3 runs 18 residues. The CDR3 region is CASSQVGFASGRLNEQFF. The CDR3 nucleotides are TGCGCCAGCAGCCAAGTGGGGTTCGCTAGCGGGAGGCTCAATGAGCAGTTCTTC.

This clonotype showed up many times. V is TRBV2 and J is TRBJ1-1; 9 nucleotides match TRBD1. Germline CDR1 SNHLY, CDR2 FYNNEI. The CDR3 is made up of 17 amino acids. Losses at the gene ends were 6 bases for V and 0 bases for J; bases not matched to a gene: 11. The CDR3 sequence is CASRQTGGPLMNTEAFF. For the CDR3, the DNA is TGTGCCAGCAGACAGACAGGGGGTCCCCTAATGAACACTGAAGCTTTCTTT.

The table lists this clonotype with many counts. The gene calls are TRBV28 and TRBJ2-7; TRBD2 matches at 13 bases. From germline, CDR1 is MDHEN and CDR2 SYDVKM. V shed 4 bases, J shed 8 bases, and the junction held 11 bases outside the gene matches. The CDR3 consists of 16 residues. The CDR3, as DNA: TGTGCCAGCAGTTCCCAACCGGGACTAGCGGGATTTCAGCAGTACTTC. Residues: CASSSQPGLAGFQQYF. The variable domain in full, completed from reference TRBV28 and TRBJ2-7, reads DVKVTQSSRYLVKRTGEKVFLECVQDMDHENMFWYRQDPGLGLRLIYFSYDVKMKEKGDIPEGYSVSREKKERFSLILESASTNQTSMYLCASSSQPGLAGFQQYFGPGTRLTVT.

J is TRBJ1-1 and V is TRBV7-9; 7 bases are a match to TRBD1. Per germline, CDR1 SEHNR and CDR2 FQNEAQ (reference sequence). Trimming removed 6 bases from V and 0 bases from J; junction bases left unmatched: 10. The CDR3 covers 16 residues. CDR3 DNA sequence: TGTGCCAGCAGTCATGACAGGGATACCATGAACACTGAAGCTTTCTTT. It yields the protein CASSHDRDTMNTEAFF.

The chain employs TRBV12-3 or TRBV12-4 and TRBJ2-3, with 14 bases lining up with TRBD2. The CDR3 runs to 14 residues. V was pared by 10 bases and J by 11 bases, with 11 bases of the junction left unmatched. The CDR3 nucleotides read TGTGCCACGGGACTAGCGGGAGAGGGGGTTGGGCAGTATTTT. Amino acids: CATGLAGEGVGQYF.

This clonotype was picked up many times. The rearrangement links TRBV28 to TRBJ1-5; TRBD1 agrees at 8 bases. Unmatched junction bases numbered 6, after V lost 6 bases and J lost 5 bases. CDR3 length: 14 amino acids. Germline V CDR1 and CDR2: MDHEN, SYDVKM. The CDR3 sequence: CASRGQGAYQPQHF. DNA for the CDR3: TGTGCCAGCAGAGGTCAGGGGGCCTATCAGCCCCAGCATTTT.

This clonotype appeared a few times. This sequence joins TRBV27 and TRBJ2-5; 13 bases match TRBD2. CDR1 MNHEY and CDR2 SMNVEV come from the germline V gene (reference sequence). V shed 5 bases and J 3 bases; nucleotides not matched to a gene: 9. The CDR3 has 17 residues. CDR3 amino acids: CASSPPTGTSGKETQYF. The CDR3 DNA is TGTGCCAGCAGTCCCCCCACCGGGACTAGCGGGAAAGAGACCCAGTACTTC.

In its sample, this clonotype was seen many times. V usage is TRBV3-1 and J usage is TRBJ2-7, with 8 bases identical to TRBD1. The V and J ends lost 4 bases and 3 bases, in that order; junction bases with no gene match: 8. Germline CDR1 reads LGHDT; CDR2 reads YNNKEL (reference sequence). CDR3 size: 15 residues. In DNA form, the CDR3 reads TGTGCCAGCAGCCTTGGACAGGGATGGTACTACGAGCAGTACTTC. Its translation: CASSLGQGWYYEQYF.

The chain links TRBV19 to TRBJ1-1; D is perhaps TRBD1 (5 bases). Trimming pared 3 bases from V and 1 base from J, leaving 12 bases between. The CDR3 runs 15 residues. In germline, CDR1 is LNHDA, CDR2 SQIVND (reference sequence). This CDR3 reads CASSIGADRNTEAFF. The CDR3 region has the DNA TGTGCCAGTAGTATCGGGGCAGATCGGAACACTGAAGCTTTCTTT.